Sequencing of this T cell receptor beta chain was carried out in a study of T cells in tuberculosis. The protocol was immunoSEQ multiplex PCR, while the TCRdb copy is restricted to in-frame clones and leaves out a portion. The sample includes about 43,000 clones, about 95% seen only once; the top ten take less than 2%. Germline V gene lookup returns CDR1 SQVTM and CDR2 ANQGSEA. The CDR3 extends over 17 amino acids. V dropped 6 bases and J dropped 2; count of bases not matched to a gene: 18. The specimen was PBMCs. The sequence was obtained from a donor aged 10 to 29 with latent tuberculosis or without tuberculosis infection. Some clones in this sample may be carry-over from other donors' samples. This rearrangement joins TRBV29-1 to TRBJ1-2; 7 positions agree with TRBD1. The CDR3 DNA follows: TGCAGCGTCCTCTATCATAGTCCCAAGACAGGGAACTATGGCTACACCTTC. Translating gives CSVLYHSPKTGNYGYTF. The variable domain in full, with the rest retrieved from reference TRBV29-1 and TRBJ1-2, is SAVISQKPSRDICQRGTSLTIQCQVDSQVTMMFWYRQQPGQSLTLIATANQGSEATYESGFVIDKFPISRPNLTFSTLTVSNMSPEDSSIYLCSVLYHSPKTGNYGYTFGSGTRLTVV.